Detailed here is one T cell receptor (beta chain). These data originate in a study of blood T cell repertoires in COVID-19. Turning to the study itself: Both acute and convalescent COVID-19 samples were obtained from the United States, Italy and Spain. In each case, the material was cDNA or gDNA derived from T cells, B-cell-depleted T cells, or PBMCs.

Germline V lookup: CDR1 LNHDA, CDR2 SQIVND (reference sequence). The V end was cut by 11 bases, the J end by 4 bases, with 22 bases between. The CDR3 totals 15 residues. Per the authors' pipeline: Estimated nucleated cell counts came from reference gene primer amplification. Sequencing used immunoSEQ multiplex PCR; TCRdb keeps in-frame clones, though not all of them. Clone size and the V and J calls come from that table; the DNA yielded D and trimming. The sample records approximately 220,000 clones, approximately 86% being singletons. The V gene is TRBV19, the J gene TRBJ2-3; D may be TRBD2 (6 bases). The source is a man aged 35 to 55 with acute or convalescent COVID-19. The sample was peripheral blood. CDR3 protein: CAGEAEGRAPDTQYF. DNA of the CDR3: TGTGCCGGAGAAGCGGAGGGGCGGGCCCCAGATACGCAGTATTTT.